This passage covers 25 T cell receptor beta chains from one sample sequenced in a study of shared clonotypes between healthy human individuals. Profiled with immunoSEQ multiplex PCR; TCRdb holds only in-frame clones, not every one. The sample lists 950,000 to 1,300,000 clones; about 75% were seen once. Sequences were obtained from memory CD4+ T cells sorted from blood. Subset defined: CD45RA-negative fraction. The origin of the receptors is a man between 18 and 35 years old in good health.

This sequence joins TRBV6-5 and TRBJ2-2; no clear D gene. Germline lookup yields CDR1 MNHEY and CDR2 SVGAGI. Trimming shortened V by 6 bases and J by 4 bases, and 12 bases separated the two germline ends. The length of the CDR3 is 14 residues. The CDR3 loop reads CASRPSRFTGELFF. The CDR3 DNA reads TGTGCCAGCAGACCCTCTAGGTTCACCGGGGAGCTGTTTTTT.

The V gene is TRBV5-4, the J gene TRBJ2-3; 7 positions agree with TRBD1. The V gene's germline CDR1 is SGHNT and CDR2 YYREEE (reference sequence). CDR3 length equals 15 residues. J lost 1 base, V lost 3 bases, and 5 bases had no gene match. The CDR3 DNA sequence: TGTGCCAGCAGCTCAACCGGGACAGGCACAGATACGCAGTATTTT. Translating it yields CASSSTGTGTDTQYF.

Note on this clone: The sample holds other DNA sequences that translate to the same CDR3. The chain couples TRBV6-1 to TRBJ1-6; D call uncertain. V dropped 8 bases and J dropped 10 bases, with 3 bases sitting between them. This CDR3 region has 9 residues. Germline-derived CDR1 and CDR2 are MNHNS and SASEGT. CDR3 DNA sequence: TGTGCCAGCGGATCACCCCTCCACTTT. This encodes CASGSPLHF.

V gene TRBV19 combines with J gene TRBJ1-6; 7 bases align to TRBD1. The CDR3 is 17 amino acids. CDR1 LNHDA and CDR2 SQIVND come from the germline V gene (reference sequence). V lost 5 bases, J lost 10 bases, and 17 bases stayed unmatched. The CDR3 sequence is CASSPATGRVIGSPLHF. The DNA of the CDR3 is TGTGCCAGTAGTCCCGCGACAGGGCGAGTAATTGGCTCACCCCTCCACTTT.

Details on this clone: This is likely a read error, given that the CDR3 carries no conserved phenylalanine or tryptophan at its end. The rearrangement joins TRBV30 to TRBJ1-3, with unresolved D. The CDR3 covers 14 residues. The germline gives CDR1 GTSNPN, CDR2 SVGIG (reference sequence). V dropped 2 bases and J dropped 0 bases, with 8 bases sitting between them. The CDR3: CAWSPGNSGNTIYL. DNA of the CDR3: TGTGCCTGGAGTCCCGGGAACTCTGGAAACACCATATATCTT.

The CDR3 region has the DNA TGTGCCAGCAGCCCAGGGGCCTTAGGTGGAAACACCATATATTTT. Protein sequence: CASSPGALGGNTIYF. This chain joins TRBV13 and TRBJ1-3; a weak D match, TRBD1 (6 bases). Germline V gives CDR1 PRHDT, CDR2 FYEKMQ (reference sequence). CDR3 size: 15 residues. Trimming cost V 5 bases and J 3 bases, with 14 bases left between them.

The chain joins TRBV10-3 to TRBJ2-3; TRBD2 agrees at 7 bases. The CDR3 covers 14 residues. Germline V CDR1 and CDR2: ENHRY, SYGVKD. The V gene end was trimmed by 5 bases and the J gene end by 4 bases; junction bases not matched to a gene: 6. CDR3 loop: CAISPGRVPDTQYF. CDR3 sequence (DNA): TGTGCCATCAGTCCAGGGAGGGTTCCAGATACGCAGTATTTT.

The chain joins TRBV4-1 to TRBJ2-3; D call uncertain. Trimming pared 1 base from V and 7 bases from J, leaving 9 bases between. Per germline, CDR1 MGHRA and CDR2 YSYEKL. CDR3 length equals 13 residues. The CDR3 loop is CASSQGFEYTQYF. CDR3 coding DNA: TGCGCCAGCAGCCAAGGTTTTGAATATACGCAGTATTTT.

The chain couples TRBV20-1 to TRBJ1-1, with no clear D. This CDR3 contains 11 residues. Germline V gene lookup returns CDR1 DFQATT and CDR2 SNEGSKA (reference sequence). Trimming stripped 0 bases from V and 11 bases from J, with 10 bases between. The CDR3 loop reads CSARDPRLAFF. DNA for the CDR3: TGCAGTGCTAGAGATCCCAGATTGGCTTTCTTT.

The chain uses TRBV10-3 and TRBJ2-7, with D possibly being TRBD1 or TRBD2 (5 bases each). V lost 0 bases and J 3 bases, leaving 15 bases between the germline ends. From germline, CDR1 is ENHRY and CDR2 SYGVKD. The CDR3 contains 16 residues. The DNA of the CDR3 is TGTGCCATCAGTGAGTCGGAGTTTTGGGGGAACTACGAGCAGTACTTC. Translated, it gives CAISESEFWGNYEQYF.

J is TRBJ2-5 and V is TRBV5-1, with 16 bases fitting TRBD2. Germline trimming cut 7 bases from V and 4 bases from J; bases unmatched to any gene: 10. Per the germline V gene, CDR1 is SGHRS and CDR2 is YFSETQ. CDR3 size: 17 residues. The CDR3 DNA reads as TGCGCCAGCTCCCAGGGACTAGCGGGGGGGCTTAGAGAGACCCAGTACTTC. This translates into CASSQGLAGGLRETQYF.

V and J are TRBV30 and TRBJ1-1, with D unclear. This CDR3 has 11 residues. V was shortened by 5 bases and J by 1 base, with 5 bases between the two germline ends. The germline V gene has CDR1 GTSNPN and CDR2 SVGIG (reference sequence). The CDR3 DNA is TGTGCCTGGGGTGGGAACACTGAAGCTTTCTTT. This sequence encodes CAWGGNTEAFF.

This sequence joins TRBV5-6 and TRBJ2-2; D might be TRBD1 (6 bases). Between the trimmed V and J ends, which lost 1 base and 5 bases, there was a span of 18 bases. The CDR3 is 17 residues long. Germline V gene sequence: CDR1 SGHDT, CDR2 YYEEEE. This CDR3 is CASSLLWQGRGTGELFF. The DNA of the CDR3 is TGTGCCAGCAGCTTGCTCTGGCAAGGCAGGGGAACCGGGGAGCTGTTTTTT.

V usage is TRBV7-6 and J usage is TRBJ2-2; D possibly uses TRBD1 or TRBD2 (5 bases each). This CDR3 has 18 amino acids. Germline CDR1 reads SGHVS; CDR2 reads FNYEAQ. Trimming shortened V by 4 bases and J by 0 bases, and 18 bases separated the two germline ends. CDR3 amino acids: CASSSQAAGTANTGELFF. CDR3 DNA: TGTGCCAGCAGCTCTCAAGCGGCCGGGACGGCGAACACCGGGGAGCTGTTTTTT.

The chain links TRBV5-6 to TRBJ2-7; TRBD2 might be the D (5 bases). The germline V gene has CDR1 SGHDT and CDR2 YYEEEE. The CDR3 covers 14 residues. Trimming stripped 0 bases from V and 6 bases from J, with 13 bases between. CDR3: CASSLDSRLAEQYF. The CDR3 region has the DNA TGTGCCAGCAGCTTGGACAGCCGCCTAGCCGAGCAGTACTTC. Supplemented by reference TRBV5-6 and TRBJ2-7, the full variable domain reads DAGVTQSPTHLIKTRGQQVTLRCSPKSGHDTVSWYQQALGQGPQFIFQYYEEEERQRGNFPDRFSGHQFPNYSSELNVNALLLGDSALYLCASSLDSRLAEQYFGPGTRLTVT.

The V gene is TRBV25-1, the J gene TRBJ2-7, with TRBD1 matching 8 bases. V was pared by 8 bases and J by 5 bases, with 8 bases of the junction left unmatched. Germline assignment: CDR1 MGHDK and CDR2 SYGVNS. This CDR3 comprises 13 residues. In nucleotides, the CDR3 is TGTGCCAGCCAAGGACAGGGCGCCCACGAGCAGTACTTC. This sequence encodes CASQGQGAHEQYF.

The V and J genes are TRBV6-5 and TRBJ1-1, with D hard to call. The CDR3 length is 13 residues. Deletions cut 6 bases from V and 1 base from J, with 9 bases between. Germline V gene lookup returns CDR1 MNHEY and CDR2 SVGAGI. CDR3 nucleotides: TGTGCCAGCAGAGACGACAAGAACACTGAAGCTTTCTTT. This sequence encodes CASRDDKNTEAFF.

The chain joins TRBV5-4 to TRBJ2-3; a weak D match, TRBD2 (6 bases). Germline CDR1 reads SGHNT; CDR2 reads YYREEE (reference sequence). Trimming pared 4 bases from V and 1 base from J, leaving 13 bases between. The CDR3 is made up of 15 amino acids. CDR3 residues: CASSTGGSGTDTQYF. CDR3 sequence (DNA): TGTGCCAGCAGCACCGGGGGTAGCGGCACAGATACGCAGTATTTT. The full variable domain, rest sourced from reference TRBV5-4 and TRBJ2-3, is ETGVTQSPTHLIKTRGQQVTLRCSSQSGHNTVSWYQQALGQGPQFIFQYYREEENGRGNFPPRFSGLQFPNYSSELNVNALELDDSALYLCASSTGGSGTDTQYFGPGTRLTVL.

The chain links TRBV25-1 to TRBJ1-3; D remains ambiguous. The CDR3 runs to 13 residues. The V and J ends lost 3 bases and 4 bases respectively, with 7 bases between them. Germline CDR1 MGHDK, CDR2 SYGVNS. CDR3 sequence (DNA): TGTGCCAGCAGTGACGGTGCGGGAAACACCATATATTTT. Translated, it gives CASSDGAGNTIYF.

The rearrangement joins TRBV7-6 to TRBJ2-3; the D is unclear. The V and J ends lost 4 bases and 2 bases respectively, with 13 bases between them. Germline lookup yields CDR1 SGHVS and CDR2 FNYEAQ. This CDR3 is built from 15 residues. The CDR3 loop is CASSSLLVSTDTQYF. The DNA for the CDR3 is TGTGCCAGCAGCTCTCTCCTTGTGTCCACAGATACGCAGTATTTT.

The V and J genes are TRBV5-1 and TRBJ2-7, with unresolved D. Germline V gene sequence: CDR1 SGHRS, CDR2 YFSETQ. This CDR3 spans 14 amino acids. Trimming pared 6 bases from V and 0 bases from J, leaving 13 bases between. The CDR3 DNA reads TGCGCCAGCACCTTAAACCCGAGCTCCTACGAGCAGTACTTC. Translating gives CASTLNPSSYEQYF.

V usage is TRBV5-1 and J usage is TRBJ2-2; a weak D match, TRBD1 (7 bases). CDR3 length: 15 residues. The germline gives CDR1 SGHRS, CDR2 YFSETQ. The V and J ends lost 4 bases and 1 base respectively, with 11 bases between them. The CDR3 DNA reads TGCGCCAGCAGCGGCGGGACAGTGAACACCGGGGAGCTGTTTTTT. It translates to CASSGGTVNTGELFF.

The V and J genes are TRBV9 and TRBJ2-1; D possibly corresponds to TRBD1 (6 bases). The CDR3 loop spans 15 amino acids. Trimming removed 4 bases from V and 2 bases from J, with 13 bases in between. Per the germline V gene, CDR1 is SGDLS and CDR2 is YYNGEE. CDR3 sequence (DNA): TGTGCCAGCAGCCCGGCCCAGGGGCCCTACAATGAGCAGTTCTTC. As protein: CASSPAQGPYNEQFF.

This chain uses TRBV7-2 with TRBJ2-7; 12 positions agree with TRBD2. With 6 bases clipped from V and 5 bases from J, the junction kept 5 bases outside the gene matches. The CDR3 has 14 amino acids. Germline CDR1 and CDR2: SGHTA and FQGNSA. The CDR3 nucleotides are TGTGCCAGCAGATTGACTAGCGGGGGCAACGAGCAGTACTTC. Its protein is CASRLTSGGNEQYF.

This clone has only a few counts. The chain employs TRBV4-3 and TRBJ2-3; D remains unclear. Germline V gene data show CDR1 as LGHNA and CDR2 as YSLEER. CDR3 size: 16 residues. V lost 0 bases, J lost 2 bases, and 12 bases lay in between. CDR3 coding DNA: TGCGCCAGCAGCCAAGATATCGGCGTTATCACAGATACGCAGTATTTT. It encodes CASSQDIGVITDTQYF.